This passage covers 20 T cell receptor beta chains from one sample sequenced in a study of T-cell memory formation after mild COVID-19. TCRdb reprocessed the 5' RACE reads with MiXCR, giving one entry per CDR3 protein. The sample includes about 100,000 distinct CDR3 sequences, more than 9.5% of them seen just once. Sequencing was done on a sample of PBMCs or a T cell subset sorted from them (not recorded which). The receptors stem from a man aged 18 to 35 who had mild COVID-19 (a few samples of this study predate the infection). Cell type and time point are not known.

This chain links TRBV20-1 with TRBJ2-1; TRBD1 matches at 9 bases. This CDR3 region has 17 residues. V shed 4 bases and J 4 bases; nucleotides not matched to a gene: 14. CDR1 is DFQATT and CDR2 is SNEGSKA in the germline V gene (reference sequence). The CDR3, as DNA: TGCAGTGCTAAAGACCGGGACAGGGATGGGCCTTACAATGAGCAGTTCTTC. Amino acids: CSAKDRDRDGPYNEQFF.

The rearrangement links TRBV15 to TRBJ2-5; the D gene is possibly TRBD2 (6 bases). The CDR3 length is 17 residues. Germline V gives CDR1 LNHNV, CDR2 YYDKDF (reference sequence). Trimming pared 1 base from V and 5 bases from J, leaving 20 bases between. The CDR3 reads CATSRGWTTISGETQYF. The CDR3 DNA sequence: TGTGCCACCAGCAGAGGCTGGACTACAATATCCGGGGAGACCCAGTACTTC. The full variable domain, completed using reference TRBV15 and TRBJ2-5, is DAMVIQNPRYQVTQFGKPVTLSCSQTLNHNVMYWYQQKSSQAPKLLFHYYDKDFNNEADTPDNFQSRRPNTSFCFLDIRSPGLGDTAMYLCATSRGWTTISGETQYFGPGTRLLVL.

In this sample, this clonotype turned up a few times. The rearrangement uses TRBV6-1 and TRBJ1-5; D unresolved. CDR3 length: 15 amino acids. Germline CDR1 MNHNS, CDR2 SASEGT. V gave up 4 bases and J gave up 3 bases, with 13 bases separating them. This CDR3 is CASSVYASPNQPQHF. The CDR3 DNA is TGTGCCAGCAGTGTTTACGCCAGCCCCAATCAGCCCCAGCATTTT.

The table lists this clonotype with many counts. J is TRBJ2-5 and V is TRBV28; 10 bases map to TRBD1. The CDR3 is 16 residues long. In germline, CDR1 is MDHEN, CDR2 SYDVKM. J lost 2 bases, V lost 5 bases, and 8 bases had no gene match. The CDR3 DNA reads TGTGCCAGCAGTCGGGACAGGGGAAACCTACAAGAGACCCAGTACTTC. Translated, it gives CASSRDRGNLQETQYF.

The V gene is TRBV7-3, the J gene TRBJ2-7, with D perhaps TRBD1 (6 bases). V dropped 3 bases and J dropped 5 bases, with 14 bases sitting between them. Germline lookup yields CDR1 SGHTA and CDR2 FQGTGA. There are 14 residues in the CDR3. CDR3 sequence: CASSLARGIHEQYF. The CDR3 DNA is TGTGCCAGCAGCTTGGCCAGGGGCATCCACGAGCAGTACTTC.

At least ten counts were recorded for this clonotype. The chain couples TRBV5-1 to TRBJ2-7; 9 nucleotides line up with TRBD1. V lost 7 bases to trimming and J lost 0 bases; unmatched junction nucleotides: 5. The CDR3 is 14 amino acids. Germline V CDR1 and CDR2: SGHRS, YFSETQ. The DNA of the CDR3 is TGCGCCAGCCGCGGGACAGGGAGCTCCTACGAGCAGTACGTC. Its translation: CASRGTGSSYEQYV.

This sequence joins TRBV7-9 and TRBJ1-5; possibly TRBD1 for D (6 bases). Trimming removed 1 base from V and 6 bases from J, with 13 bases in between. CDR3 size: 15 residues. Per germline, CDR1 SEHNR and CDR2 FQNEAQ (reference sequence). The CDR3 DNA is TGTGCCAGCAGCTTAGACGGGGGCTTCATTCAGCCCCAGCATTTT. This sequence encodes CASSLDGGFIQPQHF.

This clonotype was counted ten times or more. This chain uses TRBV30 with TRBJ1-1, with TRBD1 as a possible D gene (5 bases). Germline loops: CDR1 GTSNPN, CDR2 SVGIG (reference sequence). The CDR3 is 13 residues long. V was cut by 1 base and J by 3 bases, with 9 bases left in between. CDR3 sequence: CAWSGEGYTEAFF. The CDR3 nucleotides are TGTGCCTGGAGTGGCGAGGGGTACACTGAAGCTTTCTTT.

This clonotype was counted only a few times. The chain employs TRBV20-1 and TRBJ1-1; possible D gene TRBD1, 6 bases. The germline V gene has CDR1 DFQATT and CDR2 SNEGSKA (reference sequence). This CDR3 is 18 amino acids long. V was pared by 5 bases and J by 1 base, with 26 bases between. CDR3 loop: CSAHSANDRLGGNTEAFF. The CDR3 nucleotides read TGCAGTGCTCACTCCGCGAATGACAGGTTAGGGGGGAACACTGAAGCTTTCTTT.

The chain employs TRBV11-2 and TRBJ2-1; D is possibly TRBD1 or TRBD2 (6 bases each). Trimming removed 5 bases at V and 5 bases at J, with 16 bases between. Germline-derived CDR1 and CDR2 are SGHAT and FQNNGV. This CDR3 spans 15 amino acids. The CDR3 DNA follows: TGTGCCAGCAGCACAGGCCGGGGGCAGGACAATGAGCAGTTCTTC. Translating it yields CASSTGRGQDNEQFF. The full variable domain, in which reference TRBV11-2 and TRBJ2-1 provide the parts outside the CDR3, is EAGVAQSPRYKIIEKRQSVAFWCNPISGHATLYWYQQILGQGPKLLIQFQNNGVVDDSQLPKDRFSAERLKGVDSTLKIQPAKLEDSAVYLCASSTGRGQDNEQFFGPGTRLTVL.

J is TRBJ2-1 and V is TRBV7-9; D tentatively reads TRBD1 or TRBD2 (5 bases each). The germline CDR1 and CDR2 sequences are SEHNR and FQNEAQ (reference sequence). The CDR3 is made up of 14 amino acids. V was pared by 8 bases and J by 3 bases, with 14 bases between. CDR3 nucleotides: TGTGCCAGCGGCCGGGGCGAAATCTACAATGAGCAGTTCTTC. As protein: CASGRGEIYNEQFF.

The chain uses TRBV12-3 or TRBV12-4 and TRBJ1-2; D ambiguous. V was clipped by 8 bases and J by 2 bases, with 9 bases between them. There are 12 residues in the CDR3. CDR3 region: CASSKGNYGYTF. CDR3 DNA sequence: TGTGCCAGCTCCAAAGGGAACTATGGCTACACCTTC.

This clonotype was seen repeatedly, ten times or more. J is TRBJ2-2 and V is TRBV7-9; D remains ambiguous. Germline CDR1 is SEHNR and CDR2 is FQNEAQ (reference sequence). The V gene lost 5 bases and the J gene lost 2 bases, with 6 bases spanning the gap. The length of the CDR3 is 13 residues. DNA of the CDR3: TGTGCCAGCAGCCCTACCAACACCGGGGAGCTGTTTTTT. Translating it yields CASSPTNTGELFF.

This clonotype has a handful of counts. The chain joins TRBV15 to TRBJ2-3; 8 nucleotides agree with TRBD2. The V gene's germline CDR1 is LNHNV and CDR2 YYDKDF (reference sequence). The CDR3 runs 17 residues. V shed 0 bases, J shed 4 bases, and the junction held 9 bases outside the gene matches. CDR3 sequence reads: CATSRDKWRGVADTQYF. CDR3 DNA sequence: TGTGCCACCAGCAGAGATAAGTGGCGGGGGGTTGCAGATACGCAGTATTTT. Drawing the rest from reference TRBV15 and TRBJ2-3, the complete variable domain is DAMVIQNPRYQVTQFGKPVTLSCSQTLNHNVMYWYQQKSSQAPKLLFHYYDKDFNNEADTPDNFQSRRPNTSFCFLDIRSPGLGDTAMYLCATSRDKWRGVADTQYFGPGTRLTVL.

This clonotype was picked up many times. V and J are TRBV15 and TRBJ1-2; possibly TRBD1 for D (6 bases). CDR1 and CDR2 (germline): LNHNV, YYDKDF (reference sequence). The ends were cut back, 0 bases at V and 4 bases at J, with 15 bases in the middle. The CDR3 has 16 amino acids. The CDR3 DNA reads as TGTGCCACCAGCAGAGATCTCAGGGGCGCTTCCTATGGCTACACCTTC. It yields the protein CATSRDLRGASYGYTF.

This clonotype was seen more than once but under ten times. The rearrangement links TRBV11-2 to TRBJ2-3, with D perhaps being TRBD1 or TRBD2 (5 bases each). V was shortened by 5 bases and J by 0 bases, with 15 bases between the two germline ends. The CDR3 totals 16 residues. Germline CDR1 is SGHAT and CDR2 is FQNNGV. The CDR3 DNA reads TGTGCCAGCAGCACCCCCGGGACGAATAGCACAGATACGCAGTATTTT. It yields the protein CASSTPGTNSTDTQYF.

The V call is TRBV4-2, the J call TRBJ2-1, with D possibly TRBD1 on 6 matching bases. The V and J ends lost 0 bases and 2 bases respectively, with 14 bases between them. The CDR3 contains 17 residues. CDR1 and CDR2 (germline): LGHNA, YNFKEQ. CDR3 loop: CASSQDQDSSTYNEQFF. CDR3 nucleotide sequence: TGTGCCAGCAGCCAAGATCAGGACAGCTCAACCTACAATGAGCAGTTCTTC.

The chain couples TRBV7-8 to TRBJ2-1, with 7 nucleotides matching TRBD2. Germline CDR1 and CDR2: SGHVS and FQNEAQ. The junction had 8 bases not matched to a gene; V was cut back by 0 bases and J by 9 bases. This CDR3 comprises 15 residues. CDR3 bases: TGTGCCAGCAGCTTAGCGGGGGGGGGTGACGCTGAGCAGTTCTTC. Translated: CASSLAGGGDAEQFF.

The chain uses TRBV4-3 and TRBJ2-3, with D uncertain. Trimming took 0 bases from V and 0 from J, leaving 7 bases between them. The CDR3 contains 15 residues. Germline lookup yields CDR1 LGHNA and CDR2 YSLEER. The CDR3 nucleotides read TGCGCCAGCAGCCAAGATACAGCTAGCACAGATACGCAGTATTTT. It is translated as CASSQDTASTDTQYF.

This clonotype was seen many times. The chain links TRBV2 to TRBJ2-1; D assignment may be TRBD1 or TRBD2 (5 bases each). CDR1 and CDR2 (germline): SNHLY, FYNNEI. V was trimmed by 6 bases and J by 2 bases, leaving 8 bases between them. The CDR3 extends over 13 amino acids. CDR3 nucleotide sequence: TGTGCCAGCAGGGGGGATACCTACAATGAGCAGTTCTTC. This encodes CASRGDTYNEQFF. The variable domain in full, completed from reference TRBV2 and TRBJ2-1, reads EPEVTQTPSHQVTQMGQEVILRCVPISNHLYFYWYRQILGQKVEFLVSFYNNEISEKSEIFDDQFSVERPDGSNFTLKIRSTKLEDSAMYFCASRGDTYNEQFFGPGTRLTVL.